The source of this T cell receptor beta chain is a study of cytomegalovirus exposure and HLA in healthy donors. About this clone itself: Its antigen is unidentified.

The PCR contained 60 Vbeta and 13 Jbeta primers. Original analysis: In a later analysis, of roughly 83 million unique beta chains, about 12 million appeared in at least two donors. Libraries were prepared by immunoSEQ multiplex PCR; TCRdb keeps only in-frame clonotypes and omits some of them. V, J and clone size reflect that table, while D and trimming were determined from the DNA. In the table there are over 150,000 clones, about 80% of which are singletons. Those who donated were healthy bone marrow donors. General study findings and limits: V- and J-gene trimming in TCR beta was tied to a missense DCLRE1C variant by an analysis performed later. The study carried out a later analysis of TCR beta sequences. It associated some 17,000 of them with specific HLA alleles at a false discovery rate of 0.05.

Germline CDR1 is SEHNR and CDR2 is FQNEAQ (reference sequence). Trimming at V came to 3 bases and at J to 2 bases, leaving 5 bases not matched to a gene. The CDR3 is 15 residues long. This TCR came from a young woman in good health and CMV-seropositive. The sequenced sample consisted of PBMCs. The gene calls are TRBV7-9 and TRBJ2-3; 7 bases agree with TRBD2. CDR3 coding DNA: TGTGCCAGCAGCTTGGGGAGCGGGATCACAGATACGCAGTATTTT. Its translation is CASSLGSGITDTQYF.